This T cell receptor (beta chain) was obtained from a study of Ad26.COV2.S vaccination and SARS-CoV-2 variants (dated by TCRdb to about 2021). A note on the overall study: Donors in the vaccine arm were drawn from COV1001, a phase I-IIa trial of Ad26.COV2.S in healthy adults that was multicentre, randomized, double-blind and placebo-controlled. Ad26.COV2.S was administered intramuscularly at a dose of 5x10^10 or 1x10^11 viral particles, either as one shot or as two shots given 56 days apart. The TCR-sequenced set comprised about 32 samples: roughly 19 Ad26.COV2.S vaccine recipients, 5 placebo recipients and 8 SARS-CoV-2 convalescent individuals. TCRbeta repertoire sequencing was used to assess the specificity and breadth of SARS-CoV-2-reactive T cell receptors after Ad26.COV2.S vaccination. Investigators did not know the trial group allocation while performing experiments and assessing outcomes. Participants in the trial were split at random into five groups of five each, receiving low-dose or high-dose Ad26.COV2.S once or twice, or else placebo on both occasions.

Results and caveats for the whole study, not just this receptor: Vaccine and placebo recipients had comparable non-spike TCR breadth, which fits with the vaccine containing only spike. The study lacked the statistical power to compare responses across vaccine doses or regimens. The authors noted that the TCR breadth and depth analyses may have underestimated total T cell responses. Compared with placebo recipients, Ad26.COV2.S recipients showed higher spike-specific TCR breadth (P = 0.0014). Substantial breadth of spike-specific CD8+ and CD4+ T cell responses was reported after vaccination.

The immunoSEQ Assay was the method used to sequence TCRbeta CDR3 regions. After extraction, genomic DNA underwent amplification by bias-controlled multiplex PCR, followed by high-throughput sequencing. The original methods were these. To quantify the absolute abundance of every unique TCRbeta CDR3 region, sequences were collapsed and filtered. T cell fraction was estimated by normalizing TCRbeta template counts to usable DNA, which was measured by amplifying reference genes present in all nucleated cells. Repertoire TCRs were annotated as SARS-CoV-2-specific when V gene, CDR3 amino acid sequence and J gene were exactly matched to a known reactive TCR set. The reference SARS-CoV-2 TCR set was derived from MIRA and filtered for enrichment in COVID-19-positive ImmuneCODE repertoires, a step that removed public or cross-reactive TCRs. Using the MIRA antigens, annotated TCRs were further analysed by specific ORF or by position within an ORF. Depth was the summed frequency of annotated unique rearrangements, while breadth was defined as annotated unique rearrangements over total unique productive rearrangements. Group comparisons of TCR breadth used two-sided Wilcoxon rank-sum tests. TCRdb carries this immuneACCESS record with in-frame sequences only. Its versions omit some clonotypes, under half of them owing to an unresolved V gene in the studies checked, with the rest unexplained. V, J and clone size reflect that table, while D and trimming were determined from the DNA. The sample has about 220,000 clones on record, approximately 88% of them singletons. Around 10% of the sample goes to the ten largest clones.

In the case of this clone: Its cognate antigen has yet to be identified. Base qualities were left out, and no much larger clone turns up one base away.

Germline trimming amounts to 1 base on V and 0 bases on J, with 2 as the count of junction bases outside the gene matches. Sequences SGHVS (CDR1) and FQNEAQ (CDR2) are obtained from the germline V gene. The CDR3 covers 15 residues, taking in both the cysteine and the phenylalanine. CDR3 DNA is the only sequence kept; it has 45 bases, read in frame from the first base. The sample's treatment or condition label, decoded: roughly 18 received Ad26.COV2.S at low or high dose, single or two shots; about 5 received placebo; per-sample allocation not given. Repertoires of vaccine and placebo recipients were sequenced from samples collected on day 63 after the first injection. Between 29 July and 7 August 2020, Cohort 1b enrolled about 27 adults aged 18-55 years at one site in Boston, USA. Ad26.COV2.S was a replication-incompetent adenovirus type 26 vector expressing a prefusion-stabilized SARS-CoV-2 spike protein from the original Wuhan strain.

The source material was peripheral blood, sampled in a trial of Ad26.COV2.S vaccine versus placebo. The TCR was taken from a person between 18 and 60 years old who received the Ad26.COV2.S COVID-19 vaccine or a placebo. Recombination connected TRBV7-8 to TRBJ2-5, and 7 junctional nucleotides match TRBD1. The CDR3 reads as follows: CASSLGRGYQETQYF. The DNA reads as follows: TGTGCCAGCAGCTTAGGCAGGGGGTACCAAGAGACCCAGTACTTC.